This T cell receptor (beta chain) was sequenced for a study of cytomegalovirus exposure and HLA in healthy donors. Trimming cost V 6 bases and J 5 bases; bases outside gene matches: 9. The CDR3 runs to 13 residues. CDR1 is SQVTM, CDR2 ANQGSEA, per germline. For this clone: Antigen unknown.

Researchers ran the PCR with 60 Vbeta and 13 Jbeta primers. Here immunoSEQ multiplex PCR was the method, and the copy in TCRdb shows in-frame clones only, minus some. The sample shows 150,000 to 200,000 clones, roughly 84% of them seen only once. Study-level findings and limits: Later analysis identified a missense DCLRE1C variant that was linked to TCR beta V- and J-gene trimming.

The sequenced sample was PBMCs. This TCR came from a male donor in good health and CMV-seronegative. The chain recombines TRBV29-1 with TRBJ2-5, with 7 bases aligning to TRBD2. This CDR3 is CSVSGITMETQYF. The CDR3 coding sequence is TGCAGCGTGAGCGGGATAACGATGGAGACCCAGTACTTC.